A single sample gave rise to the 28 T cell receptor beta chains below, sequenced in a study of OX40 agonist ivuxolimab in advanced cancers. TCRdb's copy holds only in-frame clones and misses some; the assay was immunoSEQ multiplex PCR. There are about 59,000 clones in the sample; over 75% occur only once, and roughly 1.9% lies in the top ten. The specimen comprised CD4+ or CD8+ T cells sorted from blood, sampled in a trial of the OX40 agonist ivuxolimab. The receptors here all came from an adult with an advanced solid tumor such as melanoma, head and neck, liver or kidney cancer.

This chain uses TRBV7-2 with TRBJ1-2; 10 bases line up with TRBD1. Germline V gene sequence: CDR1 SGHTA, CDR2 FQGNSA. This CDR3 spans 14 amino acids. The V gene end was trimmed by 6 bases and the J gene end by 7 bases; junction bases not matched to a gene: 8. This CDR3 reads CASSIDRGRGGYTF. The CDR3 nucleotides read TGTGCCAGCAGTATCGACAGGGGGCGTGGTGGCTACACCTTC.

This chain joins TRBV12-5 and TRBJ2-7; D is unresolved. The CDR3 covers 13 residues. Trimming took 7 bases from V and 4 from J, leaving 14 bases between them. Germline V gene sequence: CDR1 LGHNT, CDR2 FRNRAP. The CDR3 loop reads CASALDLPYEQYF. In DNA, the CDR3 is TGTGCTAGTGCCCTAGACCTCCCATACGAGCAGTACTTC.

The chain has TRBV28 and TRBJ2-1; TRBD2 is a possible D gene (5 bases). CDR1 is MDHEN and CDR2 is SYDVKM in the germline V gene. The CDR3 has 14 residues. The V gene lost 9 bases and the J gene lost 5 bases, with 17 bases spanning the gap. CDR3 DNA sequence: TGTGCCAGTGCAACCCCCGGGAAAAACAATGAGCAGTTCTTC. It yields the protein CASATPGKNNEQFF. Together with reference TRBV28 and TRBJ2-1, the CDR3 gives the full variable domain: DVKVTQSSRYLVKRTGEKVFLECVQDMDHENMFWYRQDPGLGLRLIYFSYDVKMKEKGDIPEGYSVSREKKERFSLILESASTNQTSMYLCASATPGKNNEQFFGPGTRLTVL.

The rearrangement links TRBV4-3 to TRBJ2-7, with 7 positions matching TRBD2. Germline CDR1 LGHNA, CDR2 YSLEER. The CDR3 is 15 residues long. V lost 0 bases and J lost 1; bases outside the gene matches: 3. CDR3: CASSQDPGGSYEQYF. The DNA for the CDR3 is TGCGCCAGCAGCCAAGATCCCGGGGGGTCCTACGAGCAGTACTTC.

DNA of the CDR3: TGTGCCAGTAGTATCGGGACTAGCGCCTACGAGCAGTACTTC. Translating it yields CASSIGTSAYEQYF. The genes are TRBV19 and TRBJ2-7, with 10 bases that match TRBD2. J gave up 2 bases and V 3 bases, and 1 base lay outside the gene matches. The CDR3 length is 14 residues. Germline CDR1 is LNHDA and CDR2 is SQIVND (reference sequence).

The rearrangement joins TRBV28 to TRBJ1-4; 8 bases fit TRBD1. The CDR3 runs 15 residues. Trimming at V came to 6 bases and at J to 0 bases, leaving 3 bases not matched to a gene. Per germline, CDR1 MDHEN and CDR2 SYDVKM. The CDR3 DNA sequence: TGTGCCAGCAGCCTGGACAGGGCAACTAATGAAAAACTGTTTTTT. This encodes CASSLDRATNEKLFF.

The V gene is TRBV18, the J gene TRBJ2-1; TRBD1 aligns across 9 bases. Germline trimming cut 0 bases from V and 5 bases from J; bases unmatched to any gene: 8. This CDR3 region has 17 residues. Germline lookup yields CDR1 KGHSH and CDR2 LQKENI. The CDR3 DNA sequence: TGTGCCAGCTCACCACCGTGGGAACAGGGGGCCCACAATGAGCAGTTCTTC. Residues: CASSPPWEQGAHNEQFF.

This sequence joins TRBV6-1 and TRBJ2-1; no definite D call. V gave up 2 bases and J gave up 8 bases, with 4 bases separating them. This CDR3 comprises 11 residues. In germline, CDR1 is MNHNS, CDR2 SASEGT. Written as DNA, the CDR3 is TGTGCCAGCAGTGAACGGGATGAGCAGTTCTTC. As protein: CASSERDEQFF.

The genes are TRBV5-4 and TRBJ2-5, with 9 bases aligning to TRBD1. Germline CDR1 is SGHNT and CDR2 is YYREEE (reference sequence). This CDR3 region has 15 residues. After removal of 5 bases from V and 1 base from J, the junction contained 6 bases not matched to a gene. CDR3 DNA sequence: TGTGCCAGCAGGCCACAGGGGGCCCTCCAAGAGACCCAGTACTTC. This gives the protein CASRPQGALQETQYF.

The chain employs TRBV7-6 and TRBJ2-7; D remains ambiguous. Germline values: CDR1 SGHVS, CDR2 FNYEAQ. This CDR3 region has 14 residues. V was cut by 5 bases and J by 6 bases, with 17 bases left in between. The CDR3: CASSATLGAIEQYF. The DNA of the CDR3 is TGTGCCAGCAGCGCGACCCTAGGCGCCATCGAGCAGTACTTC.

The rearrangement joins TRBV5-4 to TRBJ2-1; possibly TRBD2 for D (5 bases). CDR3 length: 12 amino acids. Between the trimmed V and J ends, which lost 5 bases and 9 bases, there was a span of 12 bases. Germline assignment: CDR1 SGHNT and CDR2 YYREEE (reference sequence). CDR3 bases: TGTGCCAGCAGTCGAGAGCGGATTGAGCAGTTCTTC. Protein sequence: CASSRERIEQFF.

The V and J genes are TRBV25-1 and TRBJ2-7, with TRBD1 matching 8 bases. This CDR3 contains 15 residues. J lost 0 bases, V lost 6 bases, and 7 bases had no gene match. Germline lookup yields CDR1 MGHDK and CDR2 SYGVNS. The CDR3, as DNA: TGTGCCAGCAGGAGAGCCGGGACAGGCTCCTACGAGCAGTACTTC. It encodes CASRRAGTGSYEQYF.

The chain carries TRBV5-1 and TRBJ2-3; 7 bases line up with TRBD2. CDR3 length: 15 residues. The germline V gene has CDR1 SGHRS and CDR2 YFSETQ. J was trimmed by 0 bases and V by 5 bases; bases with no gene match: 6. CDR3 residues: CASRPLASSTDTQYF. Here the CDR3 DNA reads TGCGCCAGCAGACCACTAGCGTCTAGCACAGATACGCAGTATTTT.

The chain has TRBV27 and TRBJ1-1, with TRBD1 as a possible D gene (5 bases). V lost 4 bases and J lost 3, with 15 bases in between. The length of the CDR3 is 15 residues. CDR1 is MNHEY and CDR2 is SMNVEV in the germline V gene (reference sequence). CDR3 sequence reads: CASSSRRGGDTEAFF. The CDR3 nucleotides are TGTGCCAGCAGTTCAAGGCGGGGGGGAGACACTGAAGCTTTCTTT.

The chain recombines TRBV6-5 with TRBJ2-2; D unclear. Deletions cut 8 bases from V and 7 bases from J, with 8 bases between. CDR3 length: 11 amino acids. Germline loops: CDR1 MNHEY, CDR2 SVGAGI. The CDR3 DNA reads TGTGCCAGCGGTAACGGCGGGGAGCTGTTTTTT. Protein sequence: CASGNGGELFF.

In DNA, the CDR3 is TGCGCCAGCAGCTTGGAAGCGGGAGGATTTTACGAGCAGTACTTC. Protein product: CASSLEAGGFYEQYF. This chain joins TRBV5-1 and TRBJ2-7; TRBD2 matches 9 bases. From germline, CDR1 is SGHRS and CDR2 YFSETQ. Trimming took 0 bases from V and 4 from J; bases not matched to a gene: 5. This CDR3 has 15 residues.

The genes are TRBV18 and TRBJ1-5; maybe TRBD1 (6 bases). The V gene lost 2 bases and the J gene lost 3 bases, with 11 bases spanning the gap. CDR3 length: 15 residues. Germline CDR1 and CDR2: KGHSH and LQKENI. As DNA, the CDR3 is TGTGCCAGCTCACCAGGCAGGGGTGACAATCAGCCCCAGCATTTT. Amino acids: CASSPGRGDNQPQHF.

J is TRBJ1-6 and V is TRBV2; the D gene is possibly TRBD1 (6 bases). CDR3 length equals 14 residues. Trimming took off 7 bases at V and 7 bases at J, with 14 bases between the two ends. CDR1 and CDR2 (germline): SNHLY, FYNNEI. The CDR3 spells CASIRRGGNSPLHF. The CDR3 DNA follows: TGTGCCAGCATTAGGAGGGGGGGAAATTCACCCCTCCACTTT.

The J gene is TRBJ1-2, the V gene TRBV9, with 9 nucleotides matching TRBD1. The CDR3 is 16 residues long. J gave up 13 bases and V 3 bases, and 19 bases lay outside the gene matches. The germline V gene encodes CDR1 SGDLS and CDR2 YYNGEE. The CDR3 nucleotides read TGTGCCAGCAGCGCCGACCCGGGACAGGGTATGCCGTCGGGCACCTTC. As protein: CASSADPGQGMPSGTF.

The chain recombines TRBV29-1 with TRBJ2-1, with TRBD1 as a possible D gene (7 bases). The ends were cut back, 0 bases at V and 2 bases at J, with 11 bases in the middle. The CDR3 is made up of 15 amino acids. CDR1 SQVTM and CDR2 ANQGSEA come from the germline V gene. The CDR3 loop reads CSVEDPRGAYNEQFF. The CDR3 DNA is TGCAGCGTTGAAGATCCCAGGGGGGCCTACAATGAGCAGTTCTTC.

The chain recombines TRBV11-1 with TRBJ2-5, with 7 positions matching TRBD2. Near its end, the DNA agrees better with TRBJ2-7, so the J call may be wrong. The germline gives CDR1 SGHAT, CDR2 FQDESV (reference sequence). The CDR3 loop spans 15 amino acids. This chain's CDR3 is CASSDPKGLSYEQYF. CDR3 bases: TGTGCCAGCAGCGACCCTAAGGGACTATCCTACGAGCAGTACTTC.

This clone occurred a few times. The chain carries TRBV2 and TRBJ1-6; 8 bases map to TRBD1. The V gene end was trimmed by 6 bases and the J gene end by 8 bases; junction bases not matched to a gene: 9. Germline CDR1 is SNHLY and CDR2 is FYNNEI. The CDR3 extends over 15 amino acids. DNA of the CDR3: TGTGCCAGCAGCGAACAGGGGGGTGGAGATTCACCCCTCCACTTT. Its translation is CASSEQGGGDSPLHF.

The chain employs TRBV5-1 and TRBJ1-1; maybe TRBD1 (5 bases). The germline V and J ends were trimmed by 0 bases and 0 bases, with 6 bases remaining between them. The CDR3 has 14 amino acids. In germline, CDR1 is SGHRS, CDR2 YFSETQ. The chain's CDR3 is CASSLEQVNTEAFF. CDR3 sequence (DNA): TGCGCCAGCAGCTTGGAACAGGTGAACACTGAAGCTTTCTTT.

The J gene is TRBJ1-5, the V gene TRBV23-1; D unresolved. TRBV23-1 is an open reading frame whose function is uncertain. Trimming cost V 0 bases and J 0 bases, with 9 bases left between them. This CDR3 region has 16 residues. The CDR3 loop reads CASSQSGRASNQPQHF. Here the CDR3 DNA reads TGCGCCAGCAGTCAATCGGGGAGAGCTAGCAATCAGCCCCAGCATTTT.

This clone was counted many times. V and J are TRBV7-2 and TRBJ2-1; TRBD2 aligns across 15 bases. Germline V gene data show CDR1 as SGHTA and CDR2 as FQGNSA. CDR3 length: 18 residues. The ends lost 6 bases at V and 1 base at J; junction bases unmatched: 7. The CDR3 spells CASSPRTSGGASYNEQFF. DNA for the CDR3: TGTGCCAGCAGTCCCAGGACTAGCGGGGGGGCATCCTACAATGAGCAGTTCTTC. The full variable domain, completed using reference TRBV7-2 and TRBJ2-1, is GAGVSQSPSNKVTEKGKDVELRCDPISGHTALYWYRQSLGQGLEFLIYFQGNSAPDKSGLPSDRFSAERTGGSVSTLTIQRTQQEDSAVYLCASSPRTSGGASYNEQFFGPGTRLTVL.

This clone was picked up a small number of times. Other nucleotide sequences from this sample produce the same CDR3. The chain employs TRBV7-2 and TRBJ2-3; the D gene is possibly TRBD2 (5 bases). CDR3 length: 15 amino acids. Trimming took off 5 bases at V and 2 bases at J, with 14 bases between the two ends. Per germline, CDR1 SGHTA and CDR2 FQGNSA. CDR3 in DNA: TGTGCCAGCAGCCCTGGAGGACCGCTCACAGATACGCAGTATTTT. Protein: CASSPGGPLTDTQYF.

J is TRBJ2-5 and V is TRBV30, with TRBD1 identical over 7 bases. CDR1 is GTSNPN and CDR2 is SVGIG in the germline V gene (reference sequence). With 0 bases clipped from V and 7 bases from J, the junction kept 2 bases outside the gene matches. This CDR3 spans 12 amino acids. The CDR3 sequence: CAWSVQGRTQYF. The CDR3 DNA sequence: TGTGCCTGGAGTGTACAGGGGCGGACCCAGTACTTC.

The chain recombines TRBV18 with TRBJ1-5; D ambiguous. This CDR3 has 15 residues. The germline V gene has CDR1 KGHSH and CDR2 LQKENI. Trimming removed 2 bases at V and 1 base at J, with 9 bases between. The CDR3 nucleotides read TGTGCCAGCTCACCAACGAGGACGAGCAATCAGCCCCAGCATTTT. This codes for CASSPTRTSNQPQHF.